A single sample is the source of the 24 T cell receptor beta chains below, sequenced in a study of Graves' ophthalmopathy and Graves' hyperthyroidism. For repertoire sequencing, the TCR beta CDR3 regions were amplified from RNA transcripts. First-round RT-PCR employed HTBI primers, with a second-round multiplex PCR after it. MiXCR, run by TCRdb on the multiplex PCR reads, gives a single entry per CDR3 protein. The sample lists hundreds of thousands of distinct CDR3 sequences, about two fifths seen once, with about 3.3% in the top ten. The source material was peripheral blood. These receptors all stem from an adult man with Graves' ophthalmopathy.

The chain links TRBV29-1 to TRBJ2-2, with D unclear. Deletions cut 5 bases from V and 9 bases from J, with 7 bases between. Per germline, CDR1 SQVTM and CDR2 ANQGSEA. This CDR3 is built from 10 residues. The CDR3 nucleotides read TGCAGCGTTAGACACAGGGAGCTGTTTTTT. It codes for CSVRHRELFF.

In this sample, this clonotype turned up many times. The CDR3 reads CASRQTGAYEQYF. CDR3 nucleotides: TGTGCCAGCAGACAGACAGGAGCCTACGAGCAGTACTTC. The rearrangement links TRBV6-1 to TRBJ2-7, with D perhaps matching TRBD1 (6 bases). Trimming removed 6 bases at V and 2 bases at J, with 11 bases between. CDR3 length: 13 amino acids. Per the germline V gene, CDR1 is MNHNS and CDR2 is SASEGT.

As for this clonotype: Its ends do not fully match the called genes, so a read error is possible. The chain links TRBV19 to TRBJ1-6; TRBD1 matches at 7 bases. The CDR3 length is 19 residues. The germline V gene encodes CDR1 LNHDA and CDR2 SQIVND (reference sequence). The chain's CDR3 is CTSSIVAYRGDMNNSPLHF. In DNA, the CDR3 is TGTACCAGTAGTATAGTCGCTTACAGGGGAGATATGAATAATTCACCCCTCCACTTT.

CDR3 nucleotides: TGTGCCAGCAGGGACTCGTCCGGGACTAGCGGGGGACCACGGGAGACCCAGTACTTC. Amino acids: CASRDSSGTSGGPRETQYF. The rearrangement uses TRBV10-3 and TRBJ2-5, with 14 positions matching TRBD2. This CDR3 is built from 19 residues. Losses at the gene ends were 10 bases for V and 5 bases for J; bases not matched to a gene: 21. CDR1 is ENHRY and CDR2 is SYGVKD in the germline V gene.

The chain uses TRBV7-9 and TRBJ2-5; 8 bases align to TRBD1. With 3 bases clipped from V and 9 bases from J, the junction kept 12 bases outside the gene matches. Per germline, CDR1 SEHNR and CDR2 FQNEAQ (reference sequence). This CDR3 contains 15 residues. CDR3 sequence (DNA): TGTGCCAGCAGCTTGACAGGGGCCCTCAATCAGCCCCAGTACTTC. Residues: CASSLTGALNQPQYF. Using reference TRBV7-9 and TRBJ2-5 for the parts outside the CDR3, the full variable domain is DTGVSQNPRHKITKRGQNVTFRCDPISEHNRLYWYRQTLGQGPEFLTYFQNEAQLEKSRLLSDRFSAERPKGSFSTLEIQRTEQGDSAMYLCASSLTGALNQPQYFGPGTRLLVL.

Written as DNA, the CDR3 is TGTGCCACCAGCGCAGGGGCCTACACTGAAGCTTTCTTT. It codes for CATSAGAYTEAFF. This chain connects TRBV15 to TRBJ1-1, with D possibly TRBD1 on 6 matching bases. V lost 5 bases and J 3 bases, leaving 10 bases between the germline ends. The CDR3 extends over 13 amino acids. From germline, CDR1 is LNHNV and CDR2 YYDKDF (reference sequence).

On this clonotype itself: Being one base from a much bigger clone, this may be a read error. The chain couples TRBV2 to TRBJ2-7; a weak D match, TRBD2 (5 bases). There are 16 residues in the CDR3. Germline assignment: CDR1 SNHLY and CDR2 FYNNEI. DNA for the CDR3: TGTGCCAGCAGGAGGGATATCACATCACCATCCTACGGGCAGTACTTC. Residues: CASRRDITSPSYGQYF.

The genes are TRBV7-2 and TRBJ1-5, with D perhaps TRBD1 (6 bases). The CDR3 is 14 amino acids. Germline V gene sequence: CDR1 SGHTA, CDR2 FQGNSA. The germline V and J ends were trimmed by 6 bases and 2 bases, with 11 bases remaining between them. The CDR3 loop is CASSPWTGNQPQHF. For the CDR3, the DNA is TGTGCCAGCAGTCCCTGGACAGGCAATCAGCCCCAGCATTTT.

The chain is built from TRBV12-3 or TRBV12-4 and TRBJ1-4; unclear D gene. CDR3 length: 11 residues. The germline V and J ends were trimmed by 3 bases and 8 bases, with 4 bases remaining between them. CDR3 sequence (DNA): TGTGCCAGCAGTTTGACCGAAAAACTGTTTTTT. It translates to CASSLTEKLFF.

The CDR3 is CASISQPTSDTEQYF. In DNA, the CDR3 is TGTGCCAGCATCTCCCAGCCGACTAGCGATACCGAGCAGTACTTC. The chain recombines TRBV7-8 with TRBJ2-7, with TRBD2 identical over 8 bases. The germline CDR1 and CDR2 sequences are SGHVS and FQNEAQ. J gave up 6 bases and V 7 bases, and 14 bases lay outside the gene matches. CDR3 size: 15 residues.

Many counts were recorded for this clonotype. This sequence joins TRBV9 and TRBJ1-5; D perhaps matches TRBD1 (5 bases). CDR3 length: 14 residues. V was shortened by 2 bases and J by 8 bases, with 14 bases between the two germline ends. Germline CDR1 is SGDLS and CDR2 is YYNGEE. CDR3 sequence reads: CASSVGPLREPQHF. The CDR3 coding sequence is TGTGCCAGCAGCGTGGGACCGTTGAGGGAGCCCCAGCATTTT.

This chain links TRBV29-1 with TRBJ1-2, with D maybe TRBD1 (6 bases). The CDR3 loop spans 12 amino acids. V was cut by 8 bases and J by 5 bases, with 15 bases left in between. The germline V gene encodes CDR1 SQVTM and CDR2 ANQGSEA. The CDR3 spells CSSWGGGYGYTF. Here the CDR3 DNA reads TGCAGCAGTTGGGGAGGGGGGTATGGCTACACCTTC.

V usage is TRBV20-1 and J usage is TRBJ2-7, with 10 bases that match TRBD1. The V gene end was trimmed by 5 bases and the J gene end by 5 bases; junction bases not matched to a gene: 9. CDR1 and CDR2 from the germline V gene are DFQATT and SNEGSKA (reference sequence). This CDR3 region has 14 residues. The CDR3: CSAATGTGVNEQYF. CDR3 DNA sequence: TGCAGTGCTGCAACCGGGACAGGGGTTAACGAGCAGTACTTC.

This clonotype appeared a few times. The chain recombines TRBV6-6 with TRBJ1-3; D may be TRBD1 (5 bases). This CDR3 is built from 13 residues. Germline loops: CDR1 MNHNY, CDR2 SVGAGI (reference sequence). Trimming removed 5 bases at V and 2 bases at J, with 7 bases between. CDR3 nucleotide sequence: TGTGCCAGCAGTCCGACAGCTGGAAACACCATATATTTT. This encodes CASSPTAGNTIYF.

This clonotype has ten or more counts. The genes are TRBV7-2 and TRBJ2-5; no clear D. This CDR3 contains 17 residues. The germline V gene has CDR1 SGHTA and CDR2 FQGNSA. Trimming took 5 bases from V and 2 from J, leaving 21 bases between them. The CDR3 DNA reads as TGTGCCAGCAGCCGTCCGGCGTTTGGACGGGTTCAAGAGACCCAGTACTTC. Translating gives CASSRPAFGRVQETQYF.

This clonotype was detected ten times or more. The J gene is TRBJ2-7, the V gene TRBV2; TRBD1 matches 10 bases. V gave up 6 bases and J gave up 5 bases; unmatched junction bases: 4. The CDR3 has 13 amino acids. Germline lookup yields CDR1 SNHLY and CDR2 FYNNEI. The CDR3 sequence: CASSAGTGDEQYF. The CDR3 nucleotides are TGTGCCAGCAGCGCCGGGACAGGGGACGAGCAGTACTTC. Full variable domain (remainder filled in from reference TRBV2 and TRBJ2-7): EPEVTQTPSHQVTQMGQEVILRCVPISNHLYFYWYRQILGQKVEFLVSFYNNEISEKSEIFDDQFSVERPDGSNFTLKIRSTKLEDSAMYFCASSAGTGDEQYFGPGTRLTVT.

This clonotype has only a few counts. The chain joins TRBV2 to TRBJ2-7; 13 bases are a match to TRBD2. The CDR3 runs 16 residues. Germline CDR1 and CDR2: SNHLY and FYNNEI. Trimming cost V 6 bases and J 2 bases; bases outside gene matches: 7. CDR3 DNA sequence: TGTGCCAGCAGACGGGGACTAGCGGGAAGGACCTACGAGCAGTACTTC. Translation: CASRRGLAGRTYEQYF.

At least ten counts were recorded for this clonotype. In DNA, the CDR3 is TGTGCTAGTGCCCGGGACTTTCCTGGAAACACCATATATTTT. Amino acids: CASARDFPGNTIYF. The chain joins TRBV12-5 to TRBJ1-3, with D maybe TRBD1 (5 bases). Trimming left V 7 bases short and J 2 bases short, with 12 bases between. The CDR3 totals 14 residues. Germline CDR1 LGHNT, CDR2 FRNRAP. The complete variable domain, with remaining parts taken from reference TRBV12-5 and TRBJ1-3, reads DARVTQTPRHKVTEMGQEVTMRCQPILGHNTVFWYRQTMMQGLELLAYFRNRAPLDDSGMPKDRFSAEMPDATLATLKIQPSEPRDSAVYFCASARDFPGNTIYFGEGSWLTVV.

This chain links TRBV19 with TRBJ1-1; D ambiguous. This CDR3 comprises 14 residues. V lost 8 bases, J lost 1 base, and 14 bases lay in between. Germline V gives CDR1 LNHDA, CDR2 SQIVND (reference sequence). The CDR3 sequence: CASFLGSPNTEAFF. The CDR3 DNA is TGTGCCAGTTTCTTGGGGTCCCCGAACACTGAAGCTTTCTTT.

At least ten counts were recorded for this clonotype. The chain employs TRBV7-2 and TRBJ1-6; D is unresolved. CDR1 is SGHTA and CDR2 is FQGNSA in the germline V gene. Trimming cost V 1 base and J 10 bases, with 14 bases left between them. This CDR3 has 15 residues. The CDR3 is CASSLGLGYESPLHF. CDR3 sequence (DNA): TGTGCCAGCAGCTTAGGGTTGGGTTATGAATCACCCCTCCACTTT.

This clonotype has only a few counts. CDR3 in amino acids: CASSFGEGVYEQYF. The CDR3 DNA sequence: TGTGCCAGCAGTTTTGGGGAAGGGGTCTACGAGCAGTACTTC. This sequence joins TRBV12-3 or TRBV12-4 and TRBJ2-7, with D possibly being TRBD1 (5 bases). This CDR3 has 14 amino acids. Trimming took off 3 bases at V and 3 bases at J, with 12 bases between the two ends.

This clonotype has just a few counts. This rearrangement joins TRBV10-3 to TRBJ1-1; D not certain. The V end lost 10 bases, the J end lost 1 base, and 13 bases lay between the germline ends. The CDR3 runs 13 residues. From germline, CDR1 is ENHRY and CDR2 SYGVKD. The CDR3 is CASRSITNTEAFF. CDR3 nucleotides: TGTGCCAGCAGATCGATAACGAACACTGAAGCTTTCTTT.

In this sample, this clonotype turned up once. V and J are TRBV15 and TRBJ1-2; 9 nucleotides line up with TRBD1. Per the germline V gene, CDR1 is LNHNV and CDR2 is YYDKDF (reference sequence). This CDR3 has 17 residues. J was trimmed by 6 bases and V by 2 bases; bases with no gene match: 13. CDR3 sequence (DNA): TGTGCCACCAGCAGACGGACAGGGGCCCTGGGGCGGAATGGCTACACCTTC. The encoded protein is CATSRRTGALGRNGYTF. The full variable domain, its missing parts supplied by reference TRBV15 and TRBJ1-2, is DAMVIQNPRYQVTQFGKPVTLSCSQTLNHNVMYWYQQKSSQAPKLLFHYYDKDFNNEADTPDNFQSRRPNTSFCFLDIRSPGLGDTAMYLCATSRRTGALGRNGYTFGSGTRLTVV.

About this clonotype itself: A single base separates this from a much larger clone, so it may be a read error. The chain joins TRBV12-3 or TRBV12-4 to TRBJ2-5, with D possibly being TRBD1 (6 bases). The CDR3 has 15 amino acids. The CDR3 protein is CASCLSGQSRETQYF. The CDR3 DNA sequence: TGTGCCAGCTGTTTATCGGGACAAAGCCGGGAGACCCAGTACTTC.